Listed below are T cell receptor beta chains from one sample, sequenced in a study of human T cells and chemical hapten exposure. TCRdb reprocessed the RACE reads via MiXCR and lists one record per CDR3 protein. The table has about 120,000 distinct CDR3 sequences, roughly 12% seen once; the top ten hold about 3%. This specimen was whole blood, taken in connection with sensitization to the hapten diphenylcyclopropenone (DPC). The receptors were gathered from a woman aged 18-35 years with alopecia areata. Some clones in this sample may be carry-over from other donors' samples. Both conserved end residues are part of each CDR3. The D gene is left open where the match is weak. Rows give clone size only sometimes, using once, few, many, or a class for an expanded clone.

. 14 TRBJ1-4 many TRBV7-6 TGTGCCAGCAGCTTAGGGGGGCTGAGTGAAAAACTGTTTTTT CASSLGGLSEKLFF
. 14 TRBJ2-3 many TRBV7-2 TGTGCCAGCAGCCCCCCAACAGGGACAGATACGCAGTATTTT CASSPPTGTDTQYF
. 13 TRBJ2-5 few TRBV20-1 TGCAGTGCTGTTGACAAGATTCAAGAGACCCAGTACTTC CSAVDKIQETQYF
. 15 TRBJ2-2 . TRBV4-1 TGCGCCAGCAGCCAAGTTCACACCTCCACCGGGGAGCTGTTTTTT CASSQVHTSTGELFF
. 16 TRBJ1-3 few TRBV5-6 TGTGCCAGCAGCTTGGGACAGCCACTCTCTGGAAACACCATATATTTT CASSLGQPLSGNTIYF
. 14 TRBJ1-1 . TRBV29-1 TGCAGCGTTGATTTAGGCGGAGCAAACACTGAAGCTTTCTTT CSVDLGGANTEAFF
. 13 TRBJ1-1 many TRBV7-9 TGTGCCAGCAGCTTAGGGGGAGAAACTGAAGCTTTCTTT CASSLGGETEAFF
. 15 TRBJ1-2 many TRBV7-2 TGTGCCAGCAGCCCCAGACAGTCCCTATCTATTAGCTACACCTTC CASSPRQSLSISYTF
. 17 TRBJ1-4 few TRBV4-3 TGCGCCAGCAGCCAAGATGTGGGGGCCGGGGCTAATGAAAAACTGTTTTTT CASSQDVGAGANEKLFF
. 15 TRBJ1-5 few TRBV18 TGTGCCAGCTCACTCAGACAGAGCAGCAATCAGCCCCAGCATTTT CASSLRQSSNQPQHF
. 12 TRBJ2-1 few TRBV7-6 TGTGCCAGCAGCTTAACGGCACATGAGCAGTTCTTC CASSLTAHEQFF
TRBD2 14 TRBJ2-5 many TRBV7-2 TGTGCCAGCAGCTTAGTACTAGCGGGGGAGACCCAGTACTTC CASSLVLAGETQYF
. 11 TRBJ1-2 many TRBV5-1 TGCGCCAGCACAGGCGGGCATGGCTACACCTTC CASTGGHGYTF
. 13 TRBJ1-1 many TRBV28 TGTGCCAGCAGACGAGTATTGAACACTGAAGCTTTCTTT CASRRVLNTEAFF
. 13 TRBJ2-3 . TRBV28 TGTGCCAGCAGTCGCCCTAGCCCGGGTACGCAGTATTTT CASSRPSPGTQYF
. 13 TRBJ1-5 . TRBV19 TGTGCCAGTAGTATCGGCGATCGCCAGCCCCAGCATTTT CASSIGDRQPQHF
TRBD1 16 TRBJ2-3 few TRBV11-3 TGTGCCAGCAGCTTAGCCGGGACAGGGGGCGCAGATACGCAGTATTTT CASSLAGTGGADTQYF
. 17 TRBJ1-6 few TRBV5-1 TGCGCCAGCAGCTTGTGGGGGAGTAGGAATACTAATTCACCCCTCCACTTT CASSLWGSRNTNSPLHF
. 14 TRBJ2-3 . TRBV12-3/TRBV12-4 TGTGCCAGCAGTTTAGTGACAGGTTTAGATACGCAGTATTTT CASSLVTGLDTQYF
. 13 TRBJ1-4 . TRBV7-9 TGTTCCAGCTGCCGGGACCGTAATGAAAAACTGTTTTTT CSSCRDRNEKLFF
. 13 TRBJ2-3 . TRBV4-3 TGCGCCAGCAGCCAAGATTCGGGCAGGCGGCTGTATTTT CASSQDSGRRLYF
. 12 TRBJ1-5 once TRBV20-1 TGCAGTGCTAGCCCCAGGGAGAGGCCCCAGCATTTT CSASPRERPQHF
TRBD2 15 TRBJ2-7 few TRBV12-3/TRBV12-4 TGTGCCAGCAGTCCAATCGGGGGGGCAAAAACCGAGCAGTACTTC CASSPIGGAKTEQYF
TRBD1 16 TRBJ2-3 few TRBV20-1 TGCAGTGCTAGAGATTCCGACAGGGGATTCACAGATACGCAGTATTTT CSARDSDRGFTDTQYF
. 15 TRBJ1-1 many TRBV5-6 TGTGCCAGCAGCTTGGGGCTAGGAGTGATCACTGAAGCTTTCTTT CASSLGLGVITEAFF
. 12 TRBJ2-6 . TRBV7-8 TGTGCCAGCTCCCTCGGGGCCAACGTCCTGACTTTC CASSLGANVLTF
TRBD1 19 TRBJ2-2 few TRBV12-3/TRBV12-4 TGTGCCAGCAGTACCACTTCAGGGGGCGGGCCAACTCGTACCGGGGAGCTGTTTTTT CASSTTSGGGPTRTGELFF
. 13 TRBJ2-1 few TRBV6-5 TGTGCCAGCAGCCTACAGGGTGCGGACGAGCAGTTCTTC CASSLQGADEQFF
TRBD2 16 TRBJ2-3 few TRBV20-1 TGCAGTGCCTCGGCGGGCGAAGCGGGGTCCACAGATACGCAGTATTTT CSASAGEAGSTDTQYF
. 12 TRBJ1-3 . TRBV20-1 TGCAGTGCTAGAGGTCAAAGGGGCACCATATATTTT CSARGQRGTIYF
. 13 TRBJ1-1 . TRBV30 TGTGCCTGGAGTGTGGTATCCAACACTGAAGCTTTCTTT CAWSVVSNTEAFF
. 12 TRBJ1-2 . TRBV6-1 TGTGCCAGCAGTGTCCGGAATTTCGGCTACACCTTC CASSVRNFGYTF
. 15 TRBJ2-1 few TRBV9 TGTGCCAGCAGCGCGGGTCTTTGGTCCTACAATGAGCAGTTCTTC CASSAGLWSYNEQFF
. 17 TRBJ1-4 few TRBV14 TGTGCCAGCAGCCAAGACTTTTCGGATAAGCTGGAGGAAAAACTGTTTTTT CASSQDFSDKLEEKLFF
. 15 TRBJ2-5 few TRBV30 TGTGCCTGGAGACCCCGGAGGGGTGCTTCAGTGACCCAGTACTTC CAWRPRRGASVTQYF
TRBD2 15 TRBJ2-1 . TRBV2 TGTGCCACGCGGGAGGCGACAAGCTCCTACAATGAGCAGTTCTTC CATREATSSYNEQFF
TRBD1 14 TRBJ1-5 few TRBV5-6 TGTGCCAGCAGGAGACAGGGATGGAACTCACCCCAGCATTTT CASRRQGWNSPQHF
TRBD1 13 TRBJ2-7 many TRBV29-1 TGCAGCGTGGCCGGGACAGACCCCTGGGAGCAGTACTTC CSVAGTDPWEQYF
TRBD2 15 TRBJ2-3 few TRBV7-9 TGTGCCAGCAGCCGTAGCGGGGATAGCACAGATACGCAGTATTTT CASSRSGDSTDTQYF
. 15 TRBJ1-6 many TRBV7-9 TGTGCCAGCAGCCGAGAACAGGGTGCCGGGTCACCCCTCCACTTT CASSREQGAGSPLHF
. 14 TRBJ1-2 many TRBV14 TGTGCCAGCAGTTACAGGTCGAGAGGATATGGCTACACCTTC CASSYRSRGYGYTF
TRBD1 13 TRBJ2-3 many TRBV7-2 TGTGCCAGCCGGACAGGGTACACAGATACGCAGTATTTT CASRTGYTDTQYF
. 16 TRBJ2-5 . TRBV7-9 TGTGCCAGCAGCTTAGCGGCGGGACCGAAGGAAGAGACCCAGTACTTC CASSLAAGPKEETQYF
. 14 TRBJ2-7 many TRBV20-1 TGCAGTGCTAGAGCTGCCGGGAGAACCTACGAGCAGTACTTC CSARAAGRTYEQYF
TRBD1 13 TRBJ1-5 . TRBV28 TGTGCCAGCGGGACAGGGTACAATCAGCCCCAGCATTTT CASGTGYNQPQHF
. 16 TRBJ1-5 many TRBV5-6 TGTGCCAGCAGTCTATTTGTGGACAGACCCAATCAGCCCCAGCATTTT CASSLFVDRPNQPQHF
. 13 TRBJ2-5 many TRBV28 TGTGCCAGCAGAACAGCCGTCCAGGGGACCCAGTACTTC CASRTAVQGTQYF
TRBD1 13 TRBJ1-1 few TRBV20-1 TGCAGTGCCGCAGGGGGCTGGAACACTGAAGCTTTCTTT CSAAGGWNTEAFF
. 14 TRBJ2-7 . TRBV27 TGTGCCAGCAGTTTTTCGGGGAACCCCTACGAGCAGTACTTC CASSFSGNPYEQYF
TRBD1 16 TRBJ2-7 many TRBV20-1 TGCAGTGCTAGAGGGGGGACAGGGGGCCCGACCTACGAGCAGTACTTC CSARGGTGGPTYEQYF
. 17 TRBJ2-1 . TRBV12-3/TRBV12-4 TGTGCCAGCAGTTTAGGCAGGGCGGTAGCGGCATACAATGAGCAGTTCTTC CASSLGRAVAAYNEQFF
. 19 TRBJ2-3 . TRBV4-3 TGCGCCAGCAGCCAAGAATGGGTTAATTTGGGGTTAGGCACAGATACGCAGTATTTT CASSQEWVNLGLGTDTQYF
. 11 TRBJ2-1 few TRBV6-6 TGTGCCAGCAGGGAGAGCAATGAGCAGTTCTTC CASRESNEQFF
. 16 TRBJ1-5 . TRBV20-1 TGCAGTGCGTTGGGCAGGGAAGGAAGAAGCAATCAGCCCCAGCATTTT CSALGREGRSNQPQHF
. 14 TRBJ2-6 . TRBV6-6 TGTGCCAGCGGAACGGACAGTGAAACCAACGTCCTGACTTTC CASGTDSETNVLTF